Following are 30 T cell receptor beta chains from one sample sequenced in a study of naive and memory T cell subsets. These receptors' antigens are unknown. The beta constant-region primer was an equimolar mix of two oligonucleotides covering TRBC1 and TRBC2. Nested alpha and beta constant-region primers with the SP2 primer drove four PCR rounds on ligated cDNA. Via MiXCR, TCRdb re-called the UMI-ligation and nested PCR reads, giving one row per CDR3 protein. The sample has around 140,000 distinct CDR3 sequences, under 25% seen once. Points from the study as a whole: Especially in CD8 cells, naive repertoires contained a few larger clonotypes, possibly CD45RA-re-expressing memory cells.

The sample consisted of naive CD4+ T cells from blood. These receptors were taken from a human donor in good health.

The V gene is TRBV9, the J gene TRBJ2-5, with D perhaps matching TRBD1 or TRBD2 (6 bases each). V was shortened by 5 bases and J by 5 bases, with 16 bases between the two germline ends. This CDR3 is built from 14 residues. CDR1 is SGDLS, CDR2 YYNGEE, per germline. CDR3: CASSHHRGPETQYF. CDR3 DNA sequence: TGTGCCAGCAGTCACCACCGGGGGCCGGAGACCCAGTACTTC.

This clonotype was seen a few times. The gene calls are TRBV27 and TRBJ1-2; 10 bases align to TRBD1. The ends lost 8 bases at V and 4 bases at J; junction bases unmatched: 7. CDR3 length: 14 amino acids. Per germline, CDR1 MNHEY and CDR2 SMNVEV (reference sequence). For the CDR3, the DNA is TGTGCCAGCCAGGACAGGGGGGGTCTCTATGGCTACACCTTC. It specifies CASQDRGGLYGYTF.

The gene calls are TRBV6-6 and TRBJ1-1; perhaps TRBD1 as D (5 bases). Germline CDR1 and CDR2: MNHNY and SVGAGI (reference sequence). Trimming took off 6 bases at V and 1 base at J, with 15 bases between the two ends. The CDR3 totals 15 residues. This CDR3 reads CASRYDGGKNTEAFF. CDR3 nucleotide sequence: TGTGCCAGCAGGTACGACGGGGGAAAGAACACTGAAGCTTTCTTT.

This clonotype was detected only a few times. The chain is built from TRBV29-1 and TRBJ2-5; D gene uncertain. Germline values: CDR1 SQVTM, CDR2 ANQGSEA. CDR3 length equals 12 residues. Deletions cut 2 bases from V and 1 base from J, with 5 bases between. As DNA, the CDR3 is TGCAGCGTTGAAAAGCTCCAAGAGACCCAGTACTTC. This codes for CSVEKLQETQYF.

The chain is built from TRBV6-5 and TRBJ1-2, with D possibly TRBD1 on 6 matching bases. The germline V gene encodes CDR1 MNHEY and CDR2 SVGAGI. The CDR3 loop spans 15 amino acids. Trimming took off 2 bases at V and 7 bases at J, with 17 bases between the two ends. DNA of the CDR3: TGTGCCAGCAGTTACGAAGCTGGACAGACTCTTGGCTACACCTTC. Translation: CASSYEAGQTLGYTF.

The chain joins TRBV12-3 or TRBV12-4 to TRBJ2-2; 8 bases are a match to TRBD1. After removal of 6 bases from V and 7 bases from J, the junction contained 7 bases not matched to a gene. The CDR3 covers 14 residues. The CDR3 protein is CASRPGQVHGELFF. Here the CDR3 DNA reads TGTGCCAGCAGACCGGGACAGGTCCACGGGGAGCTGTTTTTT.

This clonotype occurred a few times. The V and J genes are TRBV12-3 or TRBV12-4 and TRBJ2-3, with 10 bases identical to TRBD2. J lost 2 bases, V lost 3 bases, and 2 bases had no gene match. The length of the CDR3 is 15 residues. This CDR3 reads CASSFGTSVTDTQYF. The DNA for the CDR3 is TGTGCCAGCAGTTTCGGGACTAGCGTCACAGATACGCAGTATTTT.

This clonotype came up many times. The chain couples TRBV29-1 to TRBJ2-1; D is undetermined. CDR1 is SQVTM and CDR2 is ANQGSEA in the germline V gene. V was trimmed by 3 bases and J by 5 bases, leaving 5 bases between them. CDR3 size: 11 residues. The CDR3 DNA follows: TGCAGCGTTGATCCCGACAATGAGCAGTTCTTC. Translating it yields CSVDPDNEQFF.

This clonotype came up a few times. The gene calls are TRBV7-9 and TRBJ1-1; D is uncertain. The germline V and J ends were trimmed by 5 bases and 7 bases, with 11 bases remaining between them. Germline CDR1 SEHNR, CDR2 FQNEAQ (reference sequence). CDR3 size: 12 residues. The CDR3 nucleotides read TGTGCCAGCAGCCCGCGATTTTTTGAAGCTTTCTTT. Its translation is CASSPRFFEAFF. Together with reference TRBV7-9 and TRBJ1-1, the CDR3 gives the full variable domain: DTGVSQNPRHKITKRGQNVTFRCDPISEHNRLYWYRQTLGQGPEFLTYFQNEAQLEKSRLLSDRFSAERPKGSFSTLEIQRTEQGDSAMYLCASSPRFFEAFFGQGTRLTVV.

The J gene is TRBJ1-4, the V gene TRBV5-1, with 8 bases lining up with TRBD1. Per germline, CDR1 SGHRS and CDR2 YFSETQ. The V gene end was trimmed by 0 bases and the J gene end by 3 bases; junction bases not matched to a gene: 4. This CDR3 is 16 amino acids long. CDR3 DNA: TGCGCCAGCAGCTTGGGGACAGGGAGGGCTAATGAAAAACTGTTTTTT. Translation: CASSLGTGRANEKLFF.

The chain couples TRBV12-3 or TRBV12-4 to TRBJ2-3; 7 nucleotides align to TRBD1. V gave up 3 bases and J gave up 4 bases; unmatched junction bases: 4. CDR3 length: 14 amino acids. The CDR3 DNA reads as TGTGCCAGCAGTTTCGGAACAGGGGCAGATACGCAGTATTTT. Encoded protein: CASSFGTGADTQYF.

V usage is TRBV29-1 and J usage is TRBJ2-7, with TRBD1 matching over 9 bases. The junction had 6 bases not matched to a gene; V was cut back by 5 bases and J by 4 bases. The germline gives CDR1 SQVTM, CDR2 ANQGSEA. The CDR3 sequence is 13 residues long. The CDR3 protein is CSVSYRGRYEQYF. The CDR3, as DNA: TGCAGCGTTTCTTACAGGGGGCGTTACGAGCAGTACTTC.

The sample holds many counts of this clonotype. CDR3 sequence: CASSLTDDTQYF. CDR3 nucleotide sequence: TGTGCCAGCTCATTGACAGACGATACGCAGTATTTT. The chain links TRBV18 to TRBJ2-3; possible D gene TRBD1, 5 bases. The CDR3 runs 12 residues. V lost 5 bases and J lost 6, with 9 bases in between. Germline V gene lookup returns CDR1 KGHSH and CDR2 LQKENI. The whole variable domain, remainder taken from reference TRBV18 and TRBJ2-3, is NAGVMQNPRHLVRRRGQEARLRCSPMKGHSHVYWYRQLPEEGLKFMVYLQKENIIDESGMPKERFSAEFPKEGPSILRIQQVVRGDSAAYFCASSLTDDTQYFGPGTRLTVL.

V is TRBV28 and J is TRBJ2-1; D call uncertain. Trimming left V 5 bases short and J 10 bases short, with 12 bases between. Germline-derived CDR1 and CDR2 are MDHEN and SYDVKM. This CDR3 is built from 12 residues. Written as DNA, the CDR3 is TGTGCCAGCAGTCCTCGTTTGACCGAGCAGTTCTTC. Amino acid sequence: CASSPRLTEQFF. The entire variable domain, with the rest obtained from reference TRBV28 and TRBJ2-1, is as follows: DVKVTQSSRYLVKRTGEKVFLECVQDMDHENMFWYRQDPGLGLRLIYFSYDVKMKEKGDIPEGYSVSREKKERFSLILESASTNQTSMYLCASSPRLTEQFFGPGTRLTVL.

This clonotype has a handful of counts. The V and J genes are TRBV12-3 or TRBV12-4 and TRBJ1-1; D is possibly TRBD1 (6 bases). Trimming took 5 bases from V and 4 from J, leaving 14 bases between them. This CDR3 is built from 14 residues. This chain's CDR3 is CASSPSGGATEAFF. CDR3 coding DNA: TGTGCCAGCAGTCCGTCCGGGGGGGCCACTGAAGCTTTCTTT.

V gene TRBV6-1 combines with J gene TRBJ1-5, with TRBD1 as a possible D gene (5 bases). The V end lost 9 bases, the J end lost 4 bases, and 16 bases lay between the germline ends. In germline, CDR1 is MNHNS, CDR2 SASEGT. The CDR3 is 14 amino acids. The CDR3 DNA reads as TGTGCCAGTCTCGTTGGGCAGGGAAATCAGCCCCAGCATTTT. Translated: CASLVGQGNQPQHF.

This clonotype has just a few counts. The CDR3 DNA follows: TGCAGTGCTACCTCACTCACAGGGATCGGCTACACCTTC. Its translation: CSATSLTGIGYTF. The chain links TRBV20-1 to TRBJ1-2; D is possibly TRBD1 (6 bases). Trimming shortened V by 4 bases and J by 8 bases, and 17 bases separated the two germline ends. Germline-derived CDR1 and CDR2 are DFQATT and SNEGSKA (reference sequence). The CDR3 extends over 13 amino acids.

This clonotype was seen only a few times. The chain uses TRBV7-8 and TRBJ1-6, with no clear D. V was trimmed by 5 bases and J by 6 bases, leaving 17 bases between them. CDR3 length: 16 amino acids. The germline CDR1 and CDR2 sequences are SGHVS and FQNEAQ. The CDR3 reads CASSTLGLVGNSPLHF. The CDR3 DNA follows: TGTGCCAGCAGCACCTTAGGTTTAGTTGGTAATTCACCCCTCCACTTT.

V and J are TRBV13 and TRBJ1-6; TRBD1 is a possible D gene (5 bases). The germline gives CDR1 PRHDT, CDR2 FYEKMQ (reference sequence). This CDR3 is 16 amino acids long. V was shortened by 5 bases and J by 7 bases, with 18 bases between the two germline ends. CDR3 sequence reads: CASSSTFGGSNSPLHF. The CDR3 coding sequence is TGTGCCAGCAGCAGCACCTTTGGGGGATCAAATTCACCCCTCCACTTT.

This clonotype was seen many times. This chain's CDR3 is CSVVVGAGVRYEQYF. The DNA of the CDR3 is TGCAGCGTCGTGGTAGGAGCGGGAGTTCGGTACGAGCAGTACTTC. V gene TRBV29-1 combines with J gene TRBJ2-7, with 8 nucleotides matching TRBD2. J gave up 4 bases and V 6 bases, and 14 bases lay outside the gene matches. CDR1 and CDR2 from the germline V gene are SQVTM and ANQGSEA. The CDR3 loop spans 15 amino acids.

This clonotype was counted between two and nine times. The V gene is TRBV18, the J gene TRBJ2-3; possible D gene TRBD1, 5 bases. CDR1 and CDR2 from the germline V gene are KGHSH and LQKENI. This CDR3 has 18 amino acids. V shed 2 bases and J shed 0 bases, with 18 bases lying between them. The CDR3 spells CASSPFRTKGSSTDTQYF. As DNA, the CDR3 is TGTGCCAGCTCACCATTTCGGACGAAGGGGTCTAGCACAGATACGCAGTATTTT.

The chain recombines TRBV6-2 or TRBV6-3 with TRBJ1-5; D possibly corresponds to TRBD1 (5 bases). V was cut by 6 bases and J by 7 bases, with 19 bases left in between. Germline V gene data show CDR1 as MNHEY and CDR2 as SVGEGT. The CDR3 has 15 amino acids. The CDR3, as DNA: TGTGCCAGCAGCCCAGACTTTCGGGGGAGGCAGCCCCAGCATTTT. Translation: CASSPDFRGRQPQHF.

This clonotype has a count of ten or more. The chain couples TRBV28 to TRBJ2-3, with TRBD1 matching over 7 bases. The germline CDR1 and CDR2 sequences are MDHEN and SYDVKM. The CDR3 has 15 residues. With V trimmed by 3 bases and J by 3 bases, 6 bases remained unmatched. The CDR3 sequence is CASSFYNRGTDTQYF. CDR3 nucleotide sequence: TGTGCCAGCAGTTTTTACAACAGGGGAACAGATACGCAGTATTTT.

The rearrangement uses TRBV6-2 or TRBV6-3 and TRBJ2-5; no firm D call. Germline CDR1 reads MNHEY; CDR2 reads SVGEGT. CDR3 length: 17 residues. V was clipped by 2 bases and J by 5 bases, with 21 bases between them. Written as DNA, the CDR3 is TGTGCCAGCAGTTACGTCACCCTCAGAGTCCCGGCGGAGACCCAGTACTTC. This codes for CASSYVTLRVPAETQYF.

In this sample, this clonotype turned up many times. The chain carries TRBV7-6 and TRBJ2-2, with no clear D. The V end was cut by 1 base, the J end by 4 bases, with 10 bases between. CDR1 and CDR2 from the germline V gene are SGHVS and FNYEAQ. The CDR3 loop spans 15 amino acids. The CDR3 DNA sequence: TGTGCCAGCAGCTTAGAAGACCAAAGCACCGGGGAGCTGTTTTTT. Translation gives CASSLEDQSTGELFF.

This clonotype was found a few times. CDR3 protein: CASSSSTRMAAETQYF. CDR3 sequence (DNA): TGTGCCAGCAGTTCTTCAACCCGGATGGCGGCCGAGACCCAGTACTTC. This chain links TRBV28 with TRBJ2-5; D uncertain. Trimming took 4 bases from V and 5 from J, leaving 20 bases between them. Per the germline V gene, CDR1 is MDHEN and CDR2 is SYDVKM. This CDR3 is 16 amino acids long.

The V gene is TRBV12-3 or TRBV12-4, the J gene TRBJ1-5; D gene unclear. CDR3 size: 15 residues. The V and J ends lost 2 bases and 5 bases respectively, with 13 bases between them. This CDR3 is CASSLWSQRDQPQHF. CDR3 in DNA: TGTGCCAGCAGTTTATGGTCACAGCGAGATCAGCCCCAGCATTTT.

The chain carries TRBV28 and TRBJ2-4; no clear D gene. V lost 3 bases, J lost 7 bases, and 13 bases lay in between. This CDR3 contains 14 residues. Germline V gives CDR1 MDHEN, CDR2 SYDVKM. CDR3 region: CASSFGHSWNIQYF. Here the CDR3 DNA reads TGTGCCAGCAGTTTCGGCCACAGTTGGAACATTCAGTACTTC.

This clonotype showed up just a few times. The chain carries TRBV29-1 and TRBJ2-7, with 8 nucleotides matching TRBD1. CDR1 is SQVTM, CDR2 ANQGSEA, per germline. V lost 5 bases to trimming and J lost 1 base; unmatched junction nucleotides: 7. The CDR3 extends over 14 amino acids. The CDR3, as DNA: TGCAGCGTTCAACCCGGGACAGGATCCTACGAGCAGTACTTC. Protein: CSVQPGTGSYEQYF.

V gene TRBV5-1 combines with J gene TRBJ1-1, with D unclear. The CDR3 totals 16 residues. In germline, CDR1 is SGHRS, CDR2 YFSETQ. The germline V and J ends were trimmed by 0 bases and 5 bases, with 17 bases remaining between them. The CDR3 loop reads CASSLEALGGYTEAFF. DNA for the CDR3: TGCGCCAGCAGCTTGGAGGCCCTGGGAGGGTATACTGAAGCTTTCTTT.